This passage covers 20 T cell receptor beta chains from one sample sequenced in a study of immune heterogeneity within non-small cell lung tumors. TCR beta CDR3 was amplified by multiplex PCR using 32 V and 13 J primers. In TCRdb, the multiplex PCR reads were re-called with MiXCR into one record per CDR3 protein. This table holds about 3,100 distinct CDR3 sequences, roughly a sixth found once. Bulk tumor genomic DNA constituted the template, at around 600 ng per sample. Surgery yielded several widely spaced biopsies per primary tumor. Patients with untreated, newly diagnosed non-small cell lung cancer underwent curative surgery. The sample consisted of lung tumor tissue. These receptors all stem from a man aged 50 or older with non-small cell lung cancer.

This clonotype ranks as medium-sized. The rearrangement links TRBV18 to TRBJ2-3; possible D gene TRBD1, 6 bases. Germline V gene sequence: CDR1 KGHSH, CDR2 LQKENI. The ends were cut back, 2 bases at V and 3 bases at J, with 15 bases in the middle. CDR3 size: 16 residues. CDR3 loop: CASSPAGVERTDTQYF. The CDR3 coding sequence is TGTGCCAGCTCACCAGCAGGGGTGGAAAGGACAGATACGCAGTATTTT.

This clonotype came up many times. V usage is TRBV19 and J usage is TRBJ2-1, with 8 positions matching TRBD1. The CDR3 spans 16 residues. CDR1 LNHDA and CDR2 SQIVND come from the germline V gene (reference sequence). The V segment lost 7 bases and the J segment 2 bases; nucleotides outside the gene matches: 10. The CDR3 spells CASTTEDRAPYNEQFF. CDR3 DNA: TGTGCCAGTACCACAGAGGACAGGGCTCCCTACAATGAGCAGTTCTTC.

The chain combines TRBV9 with TRBJ1-3; TRBD1 is a possible D gene (5 bases). CDR3 length: 15 amino acids. V lost 0 bases and J 4 bases, leaving 11 bases between the germline ends. Germline CDR1 and CDR2: SGDLS and YYNGEE. CDR3 sequence reads: CASSVAPGRGNTIYF. The CDR3, as DNA: TGTGCCAGCAGCGTAGCCCCGGGACGAGGAAACACCATATATTTT. Complete variable domain (other parts from reference TRBV9 and TRBJ1-3): DSGVTQTPKHLITATGQRVTLRCSPRSGDLSVYWYQQSLDQGLQFLIQYYNGEERAKGNILERFSAQQFPDLHSELNLSSLELGDSALYFCASSVAPGRGNTIYFGEGSWLTVV.

The genes are TRBV5-5 and TRBJ2-3; D not resolved. The germline V gene has CDR1 SGHKS and CDR2 YYEKEE (reference sequence). This CDR3 comprises 14 residues. V was shortened by 0 bases and J by 5 bases, with 10 bases between the two germline ends. Here the CDR3 reads CASSLGYIGDTQYF. The CDR3 DNA follows: TGTGCCAGCAGCTTGGGGTATATCGGAGATACGCAGTATTTT.

Comments on this clonotype: A much larger clonotype is one base distant, so this may be a read error. The V and J genes are TRBV5-1 and TRBJ1-5, with D possibly matching TRBD1 (6 bases). This CDR3 is 16 amino acids long. Looked up from germline, CDR1 is SGHRS and CDR2 is YFSETQ. V was cut by 0 bases and J by 6 bases, with 16 bases left in between. CDR3 nucleotide sequence: TGCGCCAGCAGCTTGGGGGGGCAGGCCGATGGTCAGCCCCAGCATTTT. Translated: CASSLGGQADGQPQHF.

This clonotype is termed medium-sized (0.01 to 0.1%). This chain joins TRBV19 and TRBJ2-7; D possibly corresponds to TRBD1 (6 bases). The V gene lost 5 bases and the J gene lost 5 bases, with 13 bases spanning the gap. Germline-derived CDR1 and CDR2 are LNHDA and SQIVND (reference sequence). The CDR3 sequence is 13 residues long. In DNA form, the CDR3 reads TGTGCCAGTAGTCCCCAGGGGAAGAACGAGCAGTACTTC. It is translated as CASSPQGKNEQYF.

With respect to this clonotype: This may be a read error: a much more frequent sequence differs by one nucleotide. CDR3 in amino acids: CASSLEGYSYERYF. The DNA for the CDR3 is TGTGCCAGCAGCTTAGAGGGGTACTCCTACGAGCGGTACTTC. The chain has TRBV7-6 and TRBJ2-7; tentatively, D is TRBD1 (5 bases). From germline, CDR1 is SGHVS and CDR2 FNYEAQ. This CDR3 spans 14 amino acids.

In this sample, this clonotype is medium-sized. The J gene is TRBJ1-3, the V gene TRBV20-1; 7 nucleotides line up with TRBD1. Per germline, CDR1 DFQATT and CDR2 SNEGSKA (reference sequence). Losses at the gene ends were 2 bases for V and 0 bases for J; bases not matched to a gene: 7. The CDR3 is 16 amino acids. The CDR3 bases are TGCAGTGCTAGACGACAGGGATTCGTCTCTGGAAACACCATATATTTT. This sequence encodes CSARRQGFVSGNTIYF.

This clonotype ranks as medium-sized. The genes are TRBV20-1 and TRBJ2-7; D remains unclear. CDR1 is DFQATT and CDR2 is SNEGSKA in the germline V gene (reference sequence). The CDR3 length is 11 residues. V was shortened by 3 bases and J by 6 bases, with 9 bases between the two germline ends. The CDR3 DNA reads as TGCAGTGCTAGGAGGCTTATCGAGCAGTACTTC. Amino acids: CSARRLIEQYF.

Comment on this clonotype: A read error may be the cause here, since a much bigger clone is one base away. The chain employs TRBV6-2 or TRBV6-3 and TRBJ1-5; 7 bases are shared with TRBD1. The CDR3 is 15 amino acids. With V trimmed by 10 bases and J by 3 bases, 12 bases remained unmatched. CDR1 is MNHEY and CDR2 is SVGEGT in the germline V gene. For the CDR3, the DNA is TGTGCCAACATTTTTGACAGGGTATTCAATCAGCCCCAGCATTTT. Protein sequence: CANIFDRVFNQPQHF.

By share, this clonotype counts as medium-sized. The chain links TRBV7-9 to TRBJ2-1; D unclear. This CDR3 is 15 amino acids long. Germline CDR1 and CDR2: SEHNR and FQNEAQ (reference sequence). V was trimmed by 5 bases and J by 1 base, leaving 12 bases between them. CDR3 amino acids: CASSRVGSSYNEQFF. The CDR3, as DNA: TGTGCCAGCAGCCGGGTAGGAAGTTCCTACAATGAGCAGTTCTTC.

Within the sample, this clonotype is medium-sized. The chain links TRBV20-1 to TRBJ2-7, with TRBD1 identical over 9 bases. The V and J ends lost 3 bases and 5 bases, in that order; junction bases with no gene match: 5. The CDR3 length is 13 residues. Germline lookup yields CDR1 DFQATT and CDR2 SNEGSKA (reference sequence). The CDR3 nucleotides are TGCAGTGCTAGGGGGACAGGGCCACACGAGCAGTACTTC. Encoded protein: CSARGTGPHEQYF.

This clonotype was counted a single time. The chain links TRBV5-4 to TRBJ2-3; TRBD1 or TRBD2 may be the D gene (6 bases each). Trimming cost V 2 bases and J 5 bases, with 15 bases left between them. CDR3 length equals 15 residues. Germline V lookup: CDR1 SGHNT, CDR2 YYREEE (reference sequence). The CDR3 region has the DNA TGTGCCAGCAGCTTCTCCGGGGGCGCGATAGATACGCAGTATTTT. Encoded protein: CASSFSGGAIDTQYF.

This clonotype is labeled as large. V gene TRBV6-1 combines with J gene TRBJ2-7; tentatively, D is TRBD2 (5 bases). Germline V gene lookup returns CDR1 MNHNS and CDR2 SASEGT. The CDR3 contains 15 residues. The germline V and J ends were trimmed by 4 bases and 2 bases, with 15 bases remaining between them. The CDR3 loop reads CASSARAATTYEQYF. CDR3 sequence (DNA): TGTGCCAGCAGTGCCCGAGCGGCCACTACCTACGAGCAGTACTTC.

This clonotype rates as medium-sized (0.01 to 0.1%). The chain joins TRBV9 to TRBJ2-7; 11 bases fit TRBD2. J gave up 5 bases and V 0 bases, and 7 bases lay outside the gene matches. This CDR3 has 16 amino acids. Germline assignment: CDR1 SGDLS and CDR2 YYNGEE. This CDR3 reads CASSVAPSGRSHEQYF. The CDR3 nucleotides are TGTGCCAGCAGCGTAGCTCCTAGCGGGAGGAGCCACGAGCAGTACTTC.

As for this clonotype: A much larger clone lies a single base off, so this may be a read error. V and J are TRBV30 and TRBJ1-5, with 7 bases that match TRBD1. The CDR3 consists of 13 residues. Germline assignment: CDR1 GTSNPN and CDR2 SVGIG (reference sequence). Trimming cost V 8 bases and J 2 bases; bases outside gene matches: 6. CDR3 sequence: CARAGTGNQPQHF. CDR3 nucleotide sequence: TGTGCCCGGGCCGGGACAGGCAATCAGCCCCAGCATTTT.

This clonotype was observed many times. This chain joins TRBV7-8 and TRBJ1-5; tentatively, D is TRBD1 (5 bases). The ends were cut back, 4 bases at V and 4 bases at J, with 11 bases in the middle. This CDR3 is 14 amino acids long. The germline gives CDR1 SGHVS, CDR2 FQNEAQ. CDR3 DNA: TGTGCCAGCAGCTCAATGACAGAAAATCAGCCCCAGCATTTT. Translated, it gives CASSSMTENQPQHF.

This clonotype is labeled medium-sized (0.01 to 0.1%). The CDR3, as DNA: TGTGCCGGGGGGACGTCCTACGATACGCAGTATTTT. This encodes CAGGTSYDTQYF. The chain is built from TRBV6-1 and TRBJ2-3; TRBD2 might be the D (6 bases). CDR1 MNHNS and CDR2 SASEGT come from the germline V gene. The CDR3 length is 12 residues. V was cut by 11 bases and J by 6 bases, with 15 bases left in between.

The chain joins TRBV10-3 to TRBJ2-1, with 13 nucleotides matching TRBD2. The V segment lost 7 bases and the J segment 0 bases; nucleotides outside the gene matches: 9. The CDR3 length is 18 residues. The V gene's germline CDR1 is ENHRY and CDR2 SYGVKD. CDR3 coding DNA: TGTGCCATCATTCCCGGGACTAGCGGGACGAGCTCCTACAATGAGCAGTTCTTC. This codes for CAIIPGTSGTSSYNEQFF.

This clonotype rates as medium-sized. This chain joins TRBV6-1 and TRBJ2-3; D perhaps matches TRBD1 (6 bases). V was clipped by 6 bases and J by 2 bases, with 15 bases between them. Germline CDR1 MNHNS, CDR2 SASEGT. The CDR3 covers 15 residues. CDR3 coding DNA: TGTGCCAGCAGCGATCCCGGGACACTCACAGATACGCAGTATTTT. Translated, it gives CASSDPGTLTDTQYF.